This passage covers 12 T cell receptor beta chains from one sample sequenced in a study of blood T cell repertoires in COVID-19. The table came from immunoSEQ multiplex PCR; TCRdb's copy has only in-frame clones and leaves some out. Of a few hundred thousand clones listed, about 79% were seen once; the top ten hold roughly 1.4%. Sample: peripheral blood. These receptors all stem from a middle-aged woman who had recovered from COVID-19.

The chain has TRBV14 and TRBJ1-2; a weak D match, TRBD1 (6 bases). The CDR3 has 13 amino acids. Germline CDR1 is SGHDN and CDR2 is FVKESK. V lost 6 bases, J lost 6 bases, and 14 bases lay in between. The chain's CDR3 is CASRTGFPDGYTF. CDR3 sequence (DNA): TGTGCCAGCAGAACAGGGTTTCCGGATGGCTACACCTTC.

This chain connects TRBV6-6 to TRBJ2-1; 10 bases are a match to TRBD1. CDR3 length equals 16 residues. The V gene end was trimmed by 6 bases and the J gene end by 7 bases; junction bases not matched to a gene: 12. Germline V gives CDR1 MNHNY, CDR2 SVGAGI (reference sequence). The CDR3 loop reads CASSSHVGQGENEQFF. CDR3 bases: TGTGCCAGCAGCTCCCATGTCGGACAGGGGGAGAATGAGCAGTTCTTC.

The chain carries TRBV24-1 and TRBJ2-1; maybe TRBD1 (6 bases). The CDR3 is 14 amino acids. V lost 3 bases and J lost 7, with 12 bases in between. Germline V CDR1 and CDR2: KGHDR, SFDVKD. CDR3 sequence (DNA): TGTGCCACCAGTGATGCCTTCACAGGGAATGAGCAGTTCTTC. Its translation is CATSDAFTGNEQFF.

The chain joins TRBV19 to TRBJ2-7; 8 positions agree with TRBD1. Germline CDR1 LNHDA, CDR2 SQIVND (reference sequence). Trimming cost V 5 bases and J 2 bases; bases outside gene matches: 5. The CDR3 totals 14 residues. The chain's CDR3 is CASSAYRGAYEQYF. DNA of the CDR3: TGTGCCAGTAGTGCCTACAGGGGGGCCTACGAGCAGTACTTC.

This sequence joins TRBV6-2 or TRBV6-3 and TRBJ2-7; 8 nucleotides match TRBD2. The CDR3 has 15 amino acids. V was pared by 0 bases and J by 5 bases, with 6 bases of the junction left unmatched. The germline V gene has CDR1 MNHEY and CDR2 SVGEGT. CDR3 residues: CASSYSRGAWDEQYF. As DNA, the CDR3 is TGTGCCAGCAGTTACTCGCGGGGGGCGTGGGACGAGCAGTACTTC.

This sequence joins TRBV19 and TRBJ2-5; TRBD2 might be the D (5 bases). CDR3 length equals 17 residues. Germline assignment: CDR1 LNHDA and CDR2 SQIVND (reference sequence). The V gene lost 10 bases and the J gene lost 2 bases, with 26 bases spanning the gap. CDR3 region: CATRPGQSGGWQETQYF. The DNA for the CDR3 is TGTGCCACCCGACCGGGCCAATCCGGAGGATGGCAAGAGACCCAGTACTTC. The full variable domain, completed using reference TRBV19 and TRBJ2-5, is DGGITQSPKYLFRKEGQNVTLSCEQNLNHDAMYWYRQDPGQGLRLIYYSQIVNDFQKGDIAEGYSVSREKKESFPLTVTSAQKNPTAFYLCATRPGQSGGWQETQYFGPGTRLLVL.

The chain joins TRBV7-2 to TRBJ2-1; tentatively, D is TRBD2 (5 bases). The CDR3 spans 16 residues. V was pared by 3 bases and J by 0 bases, with 12 bases between. CDR1 is SGHTA and CDR2 is FQGNSA in the germline V gene. The CDR3 DNA reads TGTGCCAGCAGCTTGGGTTCTGGGAGCTCCTACAATGAGCAGTTCTTC. Its protein is CASSLGSGSSYNEQFF.

This clone was observed a handful of times. The chain recombines TRBV6-5 with TRBJ2-2, with D possibly matching TRBD2 (5 bases). Germline CDR1 is MNHEY and CDR2 is SVGAGI. The V gene lost 0 bases and the J gene lost 6 bases, with 11 bases spanning the gap. This CDR3 spans 15 amino acids. The CDR3 is CASSYSEARAGELFF. In DNA, the CDR3 is TGTGCCAGCAGTTACTCAGAGGCGCGGGCCGGGGAGCTGTTTTTT.

The chain has TRBV9 and TRBJ2-6; D possibly corresponds to TRBD1 (6 bases). Germline V gives CDR1 SGDLS, CDR2 YYNGEE. The CDR3 sequence is 16 residues long. Trimming pared 3 bases from V and 2 bases from J, leaving 12 bases between. This CDR3 is CASSESRGAGANVLTF. In DNA, the CDR3 is TGTGCCAGCAGCGAGAGCAGGGGAGCTGGGGCCAACGTCCTGACTTTC.

The chain is built from TRBV6-2 or TRBV6-3 and TRBJ2-7; D is ambiguous. Germline CDR1 MNHEY, CDR2 SVGEGT. Deletions cut 5 bases from V and 0 bases from J, with 5 bases between. CDR3 length: 12 residues. CDR3 loop: CASSLRSYEQYF. For the CDR3, the DNA is TGTGCCAGCAGTCTCCGCTCCTACGAGCAGTACTTC.

The chain couples TRBV12-5 to TRBJ1-2; the D is unclear. Trimming stripped 1 base from V and 7 bases from J, with 10 bases between. The CDR3 runs to 13 residues. CDR1 is LGHNT, CDR2 FRNRAP, per germline. The CDR3 spells CASGLGFSSGYTF. DNA for the CDR3: TGTGCTAGTGGTTTGGGTTTTTCGAGTGGCTACACCTTC.

The V gene is TRBV12-2, the J gene TRBJ1-3. TRBV12-2 corresponds to a pseudogene. This CDR3 region has 18 residues. CDR3 sequence: CASRLGAPGKCAGNTIYF. CDR3 coding DNA: TGTGCAAGTCGCTTAGGGGCTCCCGGGAAATGTGCTGGAAACACCATATATTTT.